This record looks at one TCR beta chain sequence and its context. Its target is unknown. TRB rearrangements were amplified by multiplex PCR with BIOMED2 TRB-A/B primers. TCRdb re-derived calls from the multiplex PCR reads in MiXCR, one entry per CDR3 protein. Of 20,000 to 30,000 distinct CDR3 sequences in the sample, over 25% are singletons; the top ten hold roughly 1.7%. From blood, about 250-500 ng of genomic DNA served as TRB template. This entry comes from a study of T and B cells in COVID-19 patients. On the study more broadly: Recovered patients mostly had mild to moderate COVID-19 managed as outpatients. Study results and limitations: Of 2,331 TCR clusters found only in the recovered cohort, approximately 34 had low generation probability. Patients with COVID-19 reportedly showed strongly skewed T cell receptor beta variable and joining gene usage.

This CDR3 contains 16 residues. Germline-derived CDR1 and CDR2 are SGHDT and YYEEEE. V shed 0 bases and J shed 8 bases, with 20 bases lying between them. The clonotype originates from a human donor who had recovered from COVID-19. Sequences were obtained from blood. This rearrangement joins TRBV5-6 to TRBJ1-2, with D possibly being TRBD1 (6 bases). CDR3 DNA sequence: TGTGCCAGCAGCTTGGGAGGGGCGCAGATGACAGGCGGCTACACCTTC. As protein: CASSLGGAQMTGGYTF.